The T cell receptor beta chain under discussion was sequenced for a study of blood T cell repertoires in COVID-19. The wider study: T cells, B-cell-depleted T cells, or PBMCs provided the cDNA or gDNA that served as material.

The germline V gene encodes CDR1 SGHAT and CDR2 FQNNGV. The CDR3 covers 15 residues. The ends lost 3 bases at V and 3 bases at J; junction bases unmatched: 2. Method: immunoSEQ multiplex PCR; TCRdb's copy keeps in-frame clones and lacks some. Found here are approximately 240,000 clones, around nine tenths of them singletons; the top ten hold 1.5% to 2%. This chain joins TRBV11-2 and TRBJ2-1; the match to TRBD2 covers 10 bases. Sample: PBMCs or T cells enriched from blood (not recorded which). The TCR originated in a woman aged 18-29 years who had recovered from COVID-19. This CDR3 is CASSFVAGGYNEQFF. DNA of the CDR3: TGTGCCAGCAGCTTCGTAGCGGGGGGCTACAATGAGCAGTTCTTC.